This T cell receptor beta chain stems from a study of blood T cell repertoires in COVID-19. As for the study in general: Spain, Italy and the United States supplied samples that represented acute and convalescent COVID-19. Nucleic acid was either cDNA or gDNA, and it came from T cells, B-cell-depleted T cells, or PBMCs.

As for this clone: Other DNA variants within this sample encode the same CDR3.

With V trimmed by 5 bases and J by 4 bases, 2 bases remained unmatched. The CDR3 covers 12 residues. Germline V lookup: CDR1 LGHDT, CDR2 YNNKEL (reference sequence). Per the original data handling: For nucleated cells, counts were estimated from reference gene primer amplification. TCRdb keeps only in-frame clones here, not all; method: immunoSEQ multiplex PCR. The V and J calls and clone size were taken over from that table, and D and trimming were inferred from the DNA. The sample shows around 700,000 clones, 80% to 90% of them seen only once. This clonotype was sampled from a woman in her late teens or twenties with acute or convalescent COVID-19. What was sequenced was peripheral blood. The chain joins TRBV3-1 (or the pseudogene TRBV3-2) to TRBJ2-7, with TRBD1 matching 7 bases. This CDR3 reads CASSYRGYEQYF. As DNA, the CDR3 is TGTGCCAGCAGCTACAGGGGTTACGAGCAGTACTTC.